This is a list of T cell receptor beta chains from one sample in a study of T-cell reconstitution after alpha-beta-depleted transplantation in children. TCRdb recomputed calls from the PCR reads with MiXCR, one row per CDR3 protein. The sample contains about 300,000 distinct CDR3 sequences, around 10% of which appear only once. Sequenced here: PBMCs, sampled before TCRalphabeta/CD19-depleted stem cell transplant. These receptors originate from a boy under three years old with acute myeloid leukemia, due to receive a stem cell transplant. Both conserved end residues are part of each CDR3. Each record gives: J gene, V gene, D gene, clone size, CDR3 protein, CDR3 DNA. A D gene is named only where the DNA matches it firmly. Expanded clones get a size class; other rows say once, few or many, or leave the size out.

j_gene: TRBJ2-1
v_gene: TRBV12-5
d_gene: TRBD1
abundance: many
CDR3aa: CASGIRDREDEQFF
CDR3nt: TGTGCTAGTGGCATCCGGGACAGGGAGGACGAGCAGTTCTTC

j_gene: TRBJ2-6
v_gene: TRBV12-3/TRBV12-4
d_gene: NA
abundance: NA
CDR3aa: CASSLHGAGANVLTF
CDR3nt: TGTGCCAGCAGTTTACATGGGGCTGGGGCCAACGTCCTGACTTTC

j_gene: TRBJ2-5
v_gene: TRBV11-2
d_gene: TRBD1
abundance: many
CDR3aa: CASARNRGLEETQYF
CDR3nt: TGTGCCAGCGCTCGAAATAGGGGGCTGGAAGAGACCCAGTACTTC

j_gene: TRBJ2-1
v_gene: TRBV7-2
d_gene: TRBD2
abundance: many
CDR3aa: CASSFAGGNEQFF
CDR3nt: TGTGCCAGCAGCTTTGCCGGGGGGAATGAGCAGTTCTTC

j_gene: TRBJ2-5
v_gene: TRBV20-1
d_gene: TRBD2
abundance: many
CDR3aa: CSARVAGGETQYF
CDR3nt: TGCAGTGCTAGAGTAGCGGGAGGTGAGACCCAGTACTTC

j_gene: TRBJ2-2
v_gene: TRBV20-1
d_gene: NA
abundance: many
CDR3aa: CSARLVGTGELFF
CDR3nt: TGCAGTGCAAGACTAGTTGGCACCGGGGAGCTGTTTTTT

j_gene: TRBJ2-5
v_gene: TRBV7-3
d_gene: NA
abundance: many
CDR3aa: CASSLTGGGVSETQYF
CDR3nt: TGTGCCAGCAGCTTAACGGGGGGCGGGGTCTCGGAGACCCAGTACTTC

j_gene: TRBJ1-1
v_gene: TRBV12-3/TRBV12-4
d_gene: NA
abundance: many
CDR3aa: CASSSDRNDTEAFF
CDR3nt: TGTGCCAGCAGTTCCGACAGGAACGACACTGAAGCTTTCTTT

j_gene: TRBJ2-1
v_gene: TRBV12-3/TRBV12-4
d_gene: NA
abundance: NA
CDR3aa: CASSYTGSYNEQFF
CDR3nt: TGTGCCAGCAGTTATACAGGGTCGTACAATGAGCAGTTCTTC

j_gene: TRBJ2-1
v_gene: TRBV7-8
d_gene: NA
abundance: NA
CDR3aa: CASSLVGEQFF
CDR3nt: TGTGCCAGCAGCTTAGTCGGGGAGCAGTTCTTC

j_gene: TRBJ2-4
v_gene: TRBV6-5
d_gene: TRBD2
abundance: many
CDR3aa: CASSSGLAGAKNIQYF
CDR3nt: TGTGCCAGCAGTTCGGGACTAGCGGGAGCCAAAAACATTCAGTACTTC

j_gene: TRBJ2-3
v_gene: TRBV12-3/TRBV12-4
d_gene: TRBD2
abundance: NA
CDR3aa: CATCLGTSADTQYF
CDR3nt: TGTGCCACCTGCCTCGGGACTAGCGCAGATACGCAGTATTTT

j_gene: TRBJ2-5
v_gene: TRBV29-1
d_gene: NA
abundance: many
CDR3aa: CSVVEGAETQYF
CDR3nt: TGCAGCGTTGTGGAGGGAGCAGAGACCCAGTACTTC

j_gene: TRBJ2-5
v_gene: TRBV6-5
d_gene: NA
abundance: NA
CDR3aa: CASSYGHQETQYF
CDR3nt: TGTGCCAGCAGTTACGGACACCAAGAGACCCAGTACTTC

j_gene: TRBJ2-1
v_gene: TRBV4-2
d_gene: TRBD2
abundance: NA
CDR3aa: CASSQDGPGTSRNEQFF
CDR3nt: TGTGCCAGCAGCCAAGATGGGCCCGGGACTAGCAGGAATGAGCAGTTCTTC

j_gene: TRBJ2-1
v_gene: TRBV6-2/TRBV6-3
d_gene: TRBD2
abundance: many
CDR3aa: CASSNLAGGQNEQFF
CDR3nt: TGTGCCAGCAGTAACCTAGCGGGAGGGCAGAATGAGCAGTTCTTC

j_gene: TRBJ2-1
v_gene: TRBV24-1
d_gene: NA
abundance: many
CDR3aa: CATSPDYNEQFF
CDR3nt: TGTGCCACCAGTCCAGATTACAATGAGCAGTTCTTC

j_gene: TRBJ2-3
v_gene: TRBV7-9
d_gene: NA
abundance: NA
CDR3aa: CASTLYPDTQYF
CDR3nt: TGTGCCAGCACCCTCTACCCAGATACGCAGTATTTT

j_gene: TRBJ2-1
v_gene: TRBV24-1
d_gene: TRBD1
abundance: many
CDR3aa: CAAGTALNEQFF
CDR3nt: TGTGCCGCCGGGACAGCCCTCAATGAGCAGTTCTTC

j_gene: TRBJ2-7
v_gene: TRBV7-9
d_gene: NA
abundance: many
CDR3aa: CASSWEQGAPYEQYF
CDR3nt: TGTGCCAGCAGCTGGGAACAGGGAGCTCCCTACGAGCAGTACTTC

j_gene: TRBJ2-7
v_gene: TRBV6-1
d_gene: NA
abundance: many
CDR3aa: CASRGQAGREQYF
CDR3nt: TGTGCCAGCAGGGGGCAGGCCGGCAGAGAGCAGTACTTC

j_gene: TRBJ1-1
v_gene: TRBV5-1
d_gene: NA
abundance: many
CDR3aa: CASSTLYPGNMNTEAFF
CDR3nt: TGCGCCAGCAGCACCCTGTATCCAGGGAATATGAACACTGAAGCTTTCTTT

j_gene: TRBJ2-7
v_gene: TRBV11-2
d_gene: TRBD1
abundance: few
CDR3aa: CASSPQGLGGSYEQYF
CDR3nt: TGTGCCAGCAGCCCACAGGGGCTTGGGGGCTCCTACGAGCAGTACTTC

j_gene: TRBJ2-7
v_gene: TRBV15
d_gene: NA
abundance: many
CDR3aa: CATSSAITYEQYF
CDR3nt: TGTGCCACCAGCAGCGCAATCACCTACGAGCAGTACTTC

j_gene: TRBJ1-6
v_gene: TRBV6-8
d_gene: TRBD1
abundance: many
CDR3aa: CASSYRVLTGGYNSPLHF
CDR3nt: TGTGCCAGCAGTTACCGAGTACTGACAGGGGGCTATAATTCACCCCTCCACTTT

j_gene: TRBJ2-7
v_gene: TRBV7-6
d_gene: TRBD2
abundance: NA
CDR3aa: CASSLEGGRLFYEQYF
CDR3nt: TGTGCCAGCAGCTTAGAAGGCGGGAGACTTTTCTACGAGCAGTACTTC

j_gene: TRBJ1-1
v_gene: TRBV12-3/TRBV12-4
d_gene: NA
abundance: few
CDR3aa: CASSLAGAWGGEAFF
CDR3nt: TGTGCCAGCAGTTTAGCCGGGGCCTGGGGAGGTGAAGCTTTCTTT

j_gene: TRBJ1-6
v_gene: TRBV12-3/TRBV12-4
d_gene: NA
abundance: many
CDR3aa: CASRTDLYNSPLHF
CDR3nt: TGTGCCAGCAGGACGGACCTCTATAATTCACCCCTCCACTTT